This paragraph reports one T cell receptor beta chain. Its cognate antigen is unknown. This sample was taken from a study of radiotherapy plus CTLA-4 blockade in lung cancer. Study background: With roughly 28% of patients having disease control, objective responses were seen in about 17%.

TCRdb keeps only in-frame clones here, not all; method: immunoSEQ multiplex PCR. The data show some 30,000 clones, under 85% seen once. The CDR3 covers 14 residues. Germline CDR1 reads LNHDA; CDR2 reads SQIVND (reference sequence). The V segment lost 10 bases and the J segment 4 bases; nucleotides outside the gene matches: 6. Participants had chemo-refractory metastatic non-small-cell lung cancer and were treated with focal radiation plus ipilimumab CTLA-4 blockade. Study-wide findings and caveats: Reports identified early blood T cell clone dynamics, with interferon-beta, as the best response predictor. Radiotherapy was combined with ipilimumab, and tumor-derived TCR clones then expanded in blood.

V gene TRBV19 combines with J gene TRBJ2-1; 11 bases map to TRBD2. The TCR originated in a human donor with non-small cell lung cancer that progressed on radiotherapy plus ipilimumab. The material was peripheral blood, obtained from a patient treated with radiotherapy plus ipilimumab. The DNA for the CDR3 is TGTGCCACGACTAGCGGGAAGTCTTACAATGAGCAGTTCTTC. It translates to CATTSGKSYNEQFF. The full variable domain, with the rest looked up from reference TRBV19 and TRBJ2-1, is DGGITQSPKYLFRKEGQNVTLSCEQNLNHDAMYWYRQDPGQGLRLIYYSQIVNDFQKGDIAEGYSVSREKKESFPLTVTSAQKNPTAFYLCATTSGKSYNEQFFGPGTRLTVL.